This TCR beta chain is drawn from a study of blood T cell repertoires in COVID-19. This clone was counted a few times. Clones were read by immunoSEQ multiplex PCR, and TCRdb kept only the in-frame ones, dropping some. This sample has 35,000 to 50,000 clones, with 87% found just once. Sequencing was performed on peripheral blood. The TCR sequence derives from a man aged 60 to 75 with acute or convalescent COVID-19.

Written as DNA, the CDR3 is TGTGCCAGCAGCTTAGCCAGGTCTACAAGCTATGGCTACACCTTC. This sequence encodes CASSLARSTSYGYTF. J is TRBJ1-2 and V is TRBV7-2, with D unresolved. This CDR3 contains 15 residues. Germline V gene sequence: CDR1 SGHTA, CDR2 FQGNSA. The V end lost 0 bases, the J end lost 4 bases, and 12 bases lay between the germline ends.